A selection of T cell receptor beta chains follows, all from one sample in a study of control samples from healthy donors and cancer patients. This table comes from immunoSEQ multiplex PCR, and its TCRdb copy is limited to in-frame clones, with some not included. The sample holds about 180,000 clones, around nine tenths seen once. Sequences were obtained from blood. All receptors derive from a young man in good health. CDR3s include the opening cysteine and the closing phenylalanine or tryptophan. D genes are given only for firm matches. The size of a clone is reported for some rows only, either as once, few or many, or as a class for expanded clones.

clone_size: .; d_call: .; v_call: TRBV5-6; j_call: TRBJ2-3; cdr3_nt: TGTGCCAGCAGCTTGTTTCCCCGGGGCCGAGGCACAGATACGCAGTATTTT; cdr3_aa: CASSLFPRGRGTDTQYF
clone_size: .; d_call: TRBD1; v_call: TRBV7-9; j_call: TRBJ1-1; cdr3_nt: TGTGCCAGCAGCTCGCTGCCGGGACAGGTCGCTGAAGCTTTCTTT; cdr3_aa: CASSSLPGQVAEAFF
clone_size: .; d_call: .; v_call: TRBV28; j_call: TRBJ1-1; cdr3_nt: TGTGCCAGCACCTCTCCTGCTGGGGGGCACACTGAAGCTTTCTTT; cdr3_aa: CASTSPAGGHTEAFF
clone_size: .; d_call: .; v_call: TRBV30; j_call: TRBJ1-5; cdr3_nt: TGTGCCTGGAGTGTACGGGCAAACAATCAGCCCCAGCATTTT; cdr3_aa: CAWSVRANNQPQHF
clone_size: .; d_call: TRBD2; v_call: TRBV2; j_call: TRBJ2-4; cdr3_nt: TGTGCCAGCACAACGACTAGCGGGGGGCAAAACATTCAGTACTTC; cdr3_aa: CASTTTSGGQNIQYF
clone_size: .; d_call: TRBD1; v_call: TRBV18; j_call: TRBJ2-7; cdr3_nt: TGTGCCAGCTCACCAGGGACAGGGGGCTACGAGCAGTACTTC; cdr3_aa: CASSPGTGGYEQYF
clone_size: .; d_call: TRBD1; v_call: TRBV10-3; j_call: TRBJ1-6; cdr3_nt: TGTGCCATCAGGGAGGGACAGAGCTCCTATAATTCACCCCTCCACTTT; cdr3_aa: CAIREGQSSYNSPLHF
clone_size: few; d_call: .; v_call: TRBV5-4; j_call: TRBJ2-7; cdr3_nt: TGTGCCAGCAGCCCCCAGGGACCCTACTACGAGCAGTACTTC; cdr3_aa: CASSPQGPYYEQYF
clone_size: .; d_call: TRBD2; v_call: TRBV5-1; j_call: TRBJ2-3; cdr3_nt: TGCGCCAGCAGCTTGGGCCTAGCGGAATCTAGCACAGATACGCAGTATTTT; cdr3_aa: CASSLGLAESSTDTQYF
clone_size: .; d_call: .; v_call: TRBV21-1; j_call: TRBJ2-2; cdr3_nt: TGTGCCAGCAGCACGCTGGTGGGCTACACCGGGGAGCTGTTTTTT; cdr3_aa: CASSTLVGYTGELFF
clone_size: .; d_call: .; v_call: TRBV28; j_call: TRBJ1-5; cdr3_nt: TGTGCCAGCAGCGCCAAACCCGGCTATAGCAATCAGCCCCAGCATTTT; cdr3_aa: CASSAKPGYSNQPQHF
clone_size: .; d_call: TRBD2; v_call: TRBV29-1; j_call: TRBJ2-1; cdr3_nt: TGCAGCGTTGAAGGCGTGACTAGCGGGAAATTCTTC; cdr3_aa: CSVEGVTSGKFF
clone_size: .; d_call: .; v_call: TRBV5-1; j_call: TRBJ2-7; cdr3_nt: TGCGCCAGCAGCCCCAAGGAACACTCCTACGAGCAGTACTTC; cdr3_aa: CASSPKEHSYEQYF
clone_size: .; d_call: .; v_call: TRBV7-2; j_call: TRBJ2-1; cdr3_nt: TGTGCCAGCAGCTTCATCGGTTCCTACAATGAGCAGTTCTTC; cdr3_aa: CASSFIGSYNEQFF
clone_size: once; d_call: TRBD1; v_call: TRBV14; j_call: TRBJ1-5; cdr3_nt: TGTGCCAGCAGCCAGGAGGGGGCCCATCAGCCCCAGCATTTT; cdr3_aa: CASSQEGAHQPQHF
clone_size: .; d_call: .; v_call: TRBV7-9; j_call: TRBJ1-1; cdr3_nt: TGTGCCAGCAGCTTCTATAGGAGGGACACTGAAGCTTTCTTT; cdr3_aa: CASSFYRRDTEAFF
clone_size: .; d_call: .; v_call: TRBV7-2; j_call: TRBJ1-3; cdr3_nt: TGTGCCAGCAGTTTTGGTGGAAACACCATATATTTT; cdr3_aa: CASSFGGNTIYF
clone_size: .; d_call: .; v_call: TRBV15; j_call: TRBJ2-4; cdr3_nt: TGTGCCACCAGCAGAGATCGAGGGATGGACAAAAACATTCGGTACTTC; cdr3_aa: CATSRDRGMDKNIRYF
clone_size: .; d_call: .; v_call: TRBV5-1; j_call: TRBJ1-1; cdr3_nt: TGCGCCAGCAGCTTGGACAGGGAGGCTTTCTTT; cdr3_aa: CASSLDREAFF
clone_size: .; d_call: TRBD1; v_call: TRBV7-8; j_call: TRBJ1-4; cdr3_nt: TGTGCCAGCAGCTTGCAAACCCCCGGGACAGGGGGTGCTAATGAAAAACTGTTTTTT; cdr3_aa: CASSLQTPGTGGANEKLFF
clone_size: .; d_call: .; v_call: TRBV19; j_call: TRBJ1-5; cdr3_nt: TGTGCCAGTAGTATAAGGGGTTATAGCAATCAGCCCCAGCATTTT; cdr3_aa: CASSIRGYSNQPQHF
clone_size: .; d_call: .; v_call: TRBV6-2/TRBV6-3; j_call: TRBJ1-6; cdr3_nt: TGTGCCAGCAGTCAACAGGGATCTAATTCACCCCTCCACTTT; cdr3_aa: CASSQQGSNSPLHF
clone_size: .; d_call: TRBD2; v_call: TRBV10-2; j_call: TRBJ2-2; cdr3_nt: TGCGCCAGCAGGGGGGGAGGGATCGGTTTAGTCACCGGGGAGCTGTTTTTT; cdr3_aa: CASRGGGIGLVTGELFF
clone_size: .; d_call: TRBD2; v_call: TRBV7-2; j_call: TRBJ2-1; cdr3_nt: TGTGCCAGCAGCTTCCCTATAGCGGGGAGCTCCTACAATGAGCAGTTCTTC; cdr3_aa: CASSFPIAGSSYNEQFF
clone_size: .; d_call: .; v_call: TRBV13; j_call: TRBJ2-7; cdr3_nt: TGTGCCAGCAGCGCGACCCGGGACGGACCCTACGAGCAGTACTTC; cdr3_aa: CASSATRDGPYEQYF
clone_size: .; d_call: .; v_call: TRBV4-1; j_call: TRBJ2-3; cdr3_nt: TGCGCCAGCAGCCAAGATAGAGGGGGATTGGGGCAGGGGGGCGCAGATACGCAGTATTTT; cdr3_aa: CASSQDRGGLGQGGADTQYF
clone_size: .; d_call: .; v_call: TRBV28; j_call: TRBJ1-2; cdr3_nt: TGTGCCAGCACCTTTAACTATGGCTACACCTTC; cdr3_aa: CASTFNYGYTF
clone_size: .; d_call: TRBD1; v_call: TRBV3-1/TRBV3-2; j_call: TRBJ2-1; cdr3_nt: TGTGCCAGCAGGGCCGGGACAGGGTCCTACAATGAGCAGTTCTTC; cdr3_aa: CASRAGTGSYNEQFF
clone_size: .; d_call: TRBD1; v_call: TRBV19; j_call: TRBJ2-7; cdr3_nt: TGTGCCAGTAGTACCAGTTGGGACAGGGGGGCCTACGAGCAGTACTTC; cdr3_aa: CASSTSWDRGAYEQYF
clone_size: .; d_call: .; v_call: TRBV5-4; j_call: TRBJ1-3; cdr3_nt: TGTGCCAGCAGCTTACGAGGGACTGGAAACACCATATATTTT; cdr3_aa: CASSLRGTGNTIYF
clone_size: .; d_call: TRBD1; v_call: TRBV18; j_call: TRBJ2-7; cdr3_nt: TGTGCCAGCTCACCTGCAGGACAGGGAGTCTACGAGCAGTACTTC; cdr3_aa: CASSPAGQGVYEQYF
clone_size: .; d_call: TRBD1; v_call: TRBV6-5; j_call: TRBJ1-2; cdr3_nt: TGTGCCAGCAGTTACTCTGGGACAGGGGTCGGCTATGGCTACACCTTC; cdr3_aa: CASSYSGTGVGYGYTF
clone_size: .; d_call: .; v_call: TRBV7-9; j_call: TRBJ1-1; cdr3_nt: TGTGCCAGCACCATAGCTGCAGGAATGAACACTGAAGCTTTCTTT; cdr3_aa: CASTIAAGMNTEAFF
clone_size: .; d_call: TRBD1; v_call: TRBV28; j_call: TRBJ1-1; cdr3_nt: TGTGCCAGCAGTTTAGGGGTTAGGGGGCGGGGTGAAGCTTTCTTT; cdr3_aa: CASSLGVRGRGEAFF
clone_size: .; d_call: .; v_call: TRBV5-8; j_call: TRBJ1-4; cdr3_nt: TGTGCCAGCAGCTTGGAGGGAAGGCGGGGGGAAAAACTGTTTTTT; cdr3_aa: CASSLEGRRGEKLFF
clone_size: .; d_call: .; v_call: TRBV4-1; j_call: TRBJ2-5; cdr3_nt: TGCGCCAGCAGCCGAGCCCATGGGGAGACCCAGTACTTC; cdr3_aa: CASSRAHGETQYF
clone_size: .; d_call: .; v_call: TRBV6-2/TRBV6-3; j_call: TRBJ2-4; cdr3_nt: TGTGCCAGCAGTTACTCTTACAGGGAGGCCAAAAACATTCAGTACTTC; cdr3_aa: CASSYSYREAKNIQYF
clone_size: .; d_call: TRBD1; v_call: TRBV19; j_call: TRBJ2-5; cdr3_nt: TGTGCCAGTGGGACAGGGCTTGGGAAAGAGACCCAGTACTTC; cdr3_aa: CASGTGLGKETQYF
clone_size: .; d_call: TRBD1; v_call: TRBV10-3; j_call: TRBJ1-6; cdr3_nt: TGTGCCATCAGGCAGACAGGGTACTCCTATAATTCACCCCTCCACTTT; cdr3_aa: CAIRQTGYSYNSPLHF
clone_size: .; d_call: .; v_call: TRBV6-6; j_call: TRBJ1-4; cdr3_nt: TGTGCCAGCAGTTATCGGACAGCAACTAATGAAAAACTGTTTTTT; cdr3_aa: CASSYRTATNEKLFF
clone_size: .; d_call: .; v_call: TRBV15; j_call: TRBJ2-5; cdr3_nt: TGTGCCACCAGCAGAGGAGGGGAGGCACAAGAGACCCAGTACTTC; cdr3_aa: CATSRGGEAQETQYF
clone_size: few; d_call: .; v_call: TRBV6-2/TRBV6-3; j_call: TRBJ2-5; cdr3_nt: TGTGCCAGCAGCCGATTGGAGACCCAGTACTTC; cdr3_aa: CASSRLETQYF
clone_size: .; d_call: .; v_call: TRBV6-5; j_call: TRBJ2-7; cdr3_nt: TGTGCCAGCAGCCCAGGGGTTTGGCAGTACTTC; cdr3_aa: CASSPGVWQYF
clone_size: .; d_call: TRBD2; v_call: TRBV29-1; j_call: TRBJ2-1; cdr3_nt: TGCAGCGTAGCTAGCGGGAGCTACTACAATGAGCAGTTCTTC; cdr3_aa: CSVASGSYYNEQFF
clone_size: .; d_call: .; v_call: TRBV20-1; j_call: TRBJ1-2; cdr3_nt: TGCAGTGCTAGTGGGCAGTATAACTATGGCTACACCTTC; cdr3_aa: CSASGQYNYGYTF
clone_size: .; d_call: .; v_call: TRBV6-2/TRBV6-3; j_call: TRBJ1-6; cdr3_nt: TGTGCCAGCAGTTACCTCACGAAGGGCCAAGCACCCCTCCACTTT; cdr3_aa: CASSYLTKGQAPLHF
clone_size: .; d_call: .; v_call: TRBV27; j_call: TRBJ1-5; cdr3_nt: TGTGCCAGCAGTTTTTTGGGTACAGCTAGCAATCAGCCCCAGCATTTT; cdr3_aa: CASSFLGTASNQPQHF